This TCR beta chain originates from a study of blood T cell repertoires in COVID-19. Study in general: Acute and convalescent COVID-19 samples came from the United States, Italy and Spain. PBMCs, B-cell-depleted T cells, or T cells provided the cDNA or gDNA that made up the material.

Data came from immunoSEQ multiplex PCR; TCRdb stores just in-frame clones and leaves some out. Of around 50,000 clones detected, less than 95% appear once; the ten largest clones hold around 5%. This clonotype was obtained from a man between 65 and 80 years old with acute or convalescent COVID-19. Sequencing used peripheral blood.

The CDR3 DNA reads TGTGCCAGCTCACCACTCTCACGGAGTACGGTTGAAGCTTTCTTT. It yields the protein CASSPLSRSTVEAFF. The chain employs TRBV18 and TRBJ1-1; D not resolved. V lost 1 base and J lost 7, with 16 bases in between. This CDR3 contains 15 residues. CDR1 KGHSH and CDR2 LQKENI come from the germline V gene. Supplemented by reference TRBV18 and TRBJ1-1, the full variable domain reads NAGVMQNPRHLVRRRGQEARLRCSPMKGHSHVYWYRQLPEEGLKFMVYLQKENIIDESGMPKERFSAEFPKEGPSILRIQQVVRGDSAAYFCASSPLSRSTVEAFFGQGTRLTVV.